This T cell receptor (beta chain) was profiled in a study of T-cell memory formation after mild COVID-19. TCRdb reprocessed the 5' RACE reads via MiXCR and lists one record per CDR3 protein. This sample yields about 560,000 distinct CDR3 sequences, of which 17% are seen a single time; roughly 8.2% belongs to the top ten. CDR3 length equals 16 residues. Losses at the gene ends were 2 bases for V and 3 bases for J; bases not matched to a gene: 4. CDR1 is GTSNPN and CDR2 is SVGIG in the germline V gene (reference sequence). This sequence joins TRBV30 and TRBJ2-2, with TRBD2 identical over 12 bases. The sequenced material came from PBMCs or a T cell subset sorted from them (not recorded which). This receptor was taken from an adult woman who had mild COVID-19 (a few samples of this study predate the infection). Cell type and time point are not known. Here the CDR3 DNA reads TGTGCCTGGAGTTCACGACTAGCGGGGGACACCGGGGAGCTGTTTTTT. Translated: CAWSSRLAGDTGELFF.